This TCR beta chain was found in a study of blood T cell repertoires in COVID-19. Study overall: The analysed material was cDNA or gDNA that came from T cells, B-cell-depleted T cells, or PBMCs.

Germline V gives CDR1 LGHDT, CDR2 YNNKEL (reference sequence). The V and J ends lost 0 bases and 14 bases respectively, with 18 bases between them. CDR3 length equals 14 residues. Libraries were prepared by immunoSEQ multiplex PCR; TCRdb keeps only in-frame clonotypes and omits some of them. The profile shows 150,000 to 200,000 clones, around 85% of them singletons. V usage is TRBV3-1 (or the pseudogene TRBV3-2) and J usage is TRBJ2-3, with a weak D call TRBD2 (5 bases). Sequencing input: peripheral blood. The source of this sequence is a woman aged 80 or over with acute or convalescent COVID-19. In DNA, the CDR3 is TGTGCCAGCAGCCAAGAGCCGGAGGAAAGGTCTCGGTATTTT. Translating gives CASSQEPEERSRYF.